This T cell receptor beta chain came from a study of T-cell memory formation after mild COVID-19 (dated by TCRdb to the early 2020s). Regarding the complete study: TCR sequence clusters from the two donors were largely donor specific. T-cell clones expanding and contracting after mild COVID-19 in a couple of donors were tracked by longitudinal TCRalpha and TCRbeta repertoire sequencing. The cohort comprised two young, previously healthy adult volunteers, one female and one male. The study at large found these results: Contracting CD4+ clones turned up mainly in the CM and EM memory subsets, whereas EMRA was where CD8+ clones were enriched. SARS-CoV-2 specificity of the second-wave clones peaking on day 37 was not confirmed. From day 15 to 85, contracting clones showed balanced CD4/CD8 phenotypes, whereas a second wave of clones that expanded from day 15 to 37 leaned towards CD4+. Only a couple of mild cases were covered in the study, and larger cohorts including severe cases with pre-infection samples were considered necessary. Some responding clones were found in pre-infection memory, which suggests that pre-existing cross-reactive memory T cells took part in the SARS-CoV-2 response.

This clonotype was counted a few times. Its target antigen remains unknown. Qualities for individual bases were not recorded, and no much larger clone is one base off. PBMCs were isolated by Ficoll-Paque density gradient centrifugation. Reads for this sample came from an Illumina NovaSeq 6000. TCRalpha and TCRbeta cDNA libraries were constructed by 5'RACE with constant-segment primers, with sample barcodes and unique molecular identifiers being introduced. Trizol reagent was used to extract RNA from every sample. The libraries were amplified in two PCR steps, and the second step added a second sample barcode and Illumina TruSeq adapters. Libraries were sequenced on an Illumina NovaSeq with 2 x 150 bp paired-end reads. In the paper's pipeline: With migec v1.2.7, reads were demultiplexed and then collapsed into UMI-guided consensus sequences. Using mixcr v2.1.11, UMI consensuses were aligned to TRA and TRB V and J templates and then assembled into clonotypes. A clonotype was counted as expanded or contracted only if both edgeR and NoisET called the change significant, with noise models trained on biological replicates. For edgeR calls, a false discovery rate-adjusted p below 0.01 and a log2 fold-change threshold of 1 were applied. As an exploratory analysis of dynamics, PCA with hierarchical clustering was applied to max-normalized trajectories of the 1000 most abundant clonotypes. Each responding clone was given a CD4 or CD8 phenotype based on the CD4+ and CD8+ repertoires, which had been sequenced separately. The raw public data were reprocessed by TCRdb itself: fastp quality trimming at Q25, MiXCR clonotype calling, in-frame beta chains only. When rows share a CDR3 protein, they turn into one entry using the most common DNA and genes. Here the V and J calls rest on TCRdb's processing, not on the authors' analysis. This sample holds under 35,000 distinct CDR3 sequences; more than 20% were observed only once. The top ten constitute 1.5% of the sample.

Sequencing input: PBMCs or a T cell subset sorted from them (not recorded which). This receptor was obtained from an adult who had mild COVID-19 (a few samples of this study predate the infection). The sample titles of this study are shuffled in the database, so cell type and time point are left out.

The bases read TGTGCCATCAGTGGGGGGGGAGGTACAGATACGCAGTATTTT. This translates into CAISGGGGTDTQYF. This receptor chain uses TRBV10-3 and TRBJ2-3, with 7 bases in between that match TRBD2. Via the germline V gene, CDR1 is ENHRY and CDR2 SYGVKD. The CDR3 spans 14 residues, from the cysteine through the phenylalanine. Only the CDR3 part of the read is kept: 42 bases, read in frame from the first base. V lost 4 bases and J lost 3 bases, and the count of bases not matched to a germline gene is 4.